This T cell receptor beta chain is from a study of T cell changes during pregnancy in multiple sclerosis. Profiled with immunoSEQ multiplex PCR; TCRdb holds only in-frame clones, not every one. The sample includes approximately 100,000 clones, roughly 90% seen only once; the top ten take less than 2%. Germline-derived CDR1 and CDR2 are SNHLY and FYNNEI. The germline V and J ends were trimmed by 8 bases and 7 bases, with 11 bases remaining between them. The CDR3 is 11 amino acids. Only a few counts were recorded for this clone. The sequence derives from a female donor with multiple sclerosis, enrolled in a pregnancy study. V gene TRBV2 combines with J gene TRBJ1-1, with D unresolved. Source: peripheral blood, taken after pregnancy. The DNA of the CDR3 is TGTGCCAGCGCGATTTTCCTTGAAGCTTTCTTT. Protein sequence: CASAIFLEAFF.